This TCR beta chain came from a study of blood T cell repertoires in COVID-19. Study context: Italy, Spain and the United States were the sources of the convalescent and acute COVID-19 samples. Sources were T cells, B-cell-depleted T cells, or PBMCs; the material itself was cDNA or gDNA.

In the source study's methods: Estimation of nucleated cell counts relied on the amplification of reference gene primers. TCRdb's copy holds only in-frame clones and misses some; the assay was immunoSEQ multiplex PCR. V, J and clone size are taken as reported in that table, and D and trimming were inferred from the DNA itself. The sample lists some 160,000 clones; about 83% were seen once. The CDR3 is made up of 14 amino acids. V lost 0 bases to trimming and J lost 8 bases, with 12 bases between them. From germline, CDR1 is LGHDT and CDR2 YNNKEL (reference sequence). The chain employs TRBV3-1 (or the pseudogene TRBV3-2) and TRBJ2-3, with D possibly being TRBD1 (5 bases). Sequencing was carried out using peripheral blood. The source of this sequence is a woman older than 75 with acute or convalescent COVID-19. CDR3 amino acids: CASSQEGALGTQYF. The CDR3 region has the DNA TGTGCCAGCAGCCAAGAAGGGGCCTTAGGTACGCAGTATTTT.